Listed here is a single T cell receptor beta chain. The sample comes from a study of blood T cell repertoires in COVID-19. Across the whole study: Whether acute or convalescent, the COVID-19 samples came from the United States, Italy and Spain. The cDNA or gDNA used as material had been derived from T cells, B-cell-depleted T cells, or PBMCs.

CDR1 is LNHDA and CDR2 is SQIVND in the germline V gene (reference sequence). This CDR3 is built from 13 residues. Deletions cut 4 bases from V and 1 base from J, with 7 bases between. Authors' processing steps: Amplification of reference gene primers provided the estimated nucleated cell counts. TCRdb keeps only in-frame clones here, not all; method: immunoSEQ multiplex PCR. V, J and clone size are taken as reported in that table, and D and trimming were inferred from the DNA itself. The sample yields 80,000 to 95,000 clones, 85% to 90% seen once. The TCR originated in a woman of 80 years or more in a cohort sampled during active or convalescent COVID-19. The sequencing sample was made of peripheral blood. V and J are TRBV19 and TRBJ1-1; D gene unclear. CDR3 region: CASSSIQNTEAFF. For the CDR3, the DNA is TGTGCCAGTAGTAGCATACAGAACACTGAAGCTTTCTTT.